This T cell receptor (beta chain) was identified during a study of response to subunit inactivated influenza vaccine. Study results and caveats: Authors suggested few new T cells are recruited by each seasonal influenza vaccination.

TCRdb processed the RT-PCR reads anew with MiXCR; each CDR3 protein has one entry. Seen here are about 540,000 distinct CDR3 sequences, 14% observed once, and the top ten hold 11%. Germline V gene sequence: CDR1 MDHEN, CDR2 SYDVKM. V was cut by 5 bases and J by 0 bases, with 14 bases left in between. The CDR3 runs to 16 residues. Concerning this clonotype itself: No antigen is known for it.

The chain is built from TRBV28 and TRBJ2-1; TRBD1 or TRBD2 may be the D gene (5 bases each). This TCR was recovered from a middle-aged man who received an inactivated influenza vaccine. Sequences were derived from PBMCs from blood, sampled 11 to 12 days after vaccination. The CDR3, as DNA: TGTGCCAGCAGTCCCCTGGGGGTTAGCTCCTACAATGAGCAGTTCTTC. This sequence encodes CASSPLGVSSYNEQFF.